This T cell receptor (beta chain) originates from a study of blood T cell repertoires in COVID-19. Study-wide background: COVID-19 samples from acute and convalescent phases originated in the United States, Italy and Spain. The cDNA or gDNA used as material had been derived from T cells, B-cell-depleted T cells, or PBMCs.

The CDR3 runs 14 residues. Trimming shortened V by 3 bases and J by 2 bases, and 10 bases separated the two germline ends. CDR1 is SGHTA and CDR2 is FQGTGA in the germline V gene. Authors' methods: It was from reference gene primer amplification that nucleated cell counts were estimated. Profiling relied on immunoSEQ multiplex PCR, and the TCRdb table lists in-frame clones only, not all of them. That table supplies the V and J calls and clone size; D and trimming were determined from the DNA. The sample shows roughly 120,000 clones, 80% to 90% of them seen only once. This receptor was identified in a woman aged 50 to 65 with acute or convalescent COVID-19. The sequencing input was peripheral blood. The chain combines TRBV7-3 with TRBJ2-5, with D possibly being TRBD2 (5 bases). This chain's CDR3 is CASSLRVRQETQYF. DNA of the CDR3: TGTGCCAGCAGCTTGAGGGTTCGGCAAGAGACCCAGTACTTC.